This is a list of T cell receptor beta chains from one sample in a study of blood T cell repertoires in COVID-19. Using immunoSEQ multiplex PCR, the repertoire was profiled, and TCRdb retains in-frame clones only, with some absent. The sample holds roughly 200,000 clones; around nine tenths are singletons and the top ten take approximately 5.5%. Sequenced sample: peripheral blood. The receptors stem from a middle-aged man with active or convalescent COVID-19. Both conserved end residues are trimmed from each CDR3. Size values are once, few and many counts, or a class for expanded clones, and some rows have none.

TRBJ1-4 | TRBV6-5 | once | ASQYATNEKLF
TRBJ1-3 | TRBV6-2/TRBV6-3 | once | ASSPAGAGGNTIY
TRBJ1-2 | TRBV5-6 | - | ASSLPGGGIYGYT
TRBJ2-2 | TRBV12-5 | once | ASVGGGVNGELF
TRBJ2-1 | TRBV11-2 | - | ASSEGRGSYNEQF
TRBJ1-1 | TRBV19 | once | ASTLDGGLGTEAF
TRBJ1-5 | TRBV6-1 | - | ASSEAPGREQPQH
TRBJ1-4 | TRBV18 | - | ASSRREEKLF
TRBJ1-1 | TRBV7-9 | - | ASRGQGRTF
TRBJ1-5 | TRBV2 | once | ASSPTRVQPQH
TRBJ2-1 | TRBV27 | once | ASNKQGAAGPLYNEQF
TRBJ1-1 | TRBV27 | - | ASSFLQGEVAF
TRBJ1-4 | TRBV14 | - | ASSQKQVATNEKLF
TRBJ2-1 | TRBV29-1 | - | SVVISGRAHFDEQF
TRBJ2-7 | TRBV14 | - | ASSQEGLAGVYEQY
TRBJ2-3 | TRBV24-1 | - | ATSDTTGSLVTDTQY
TRBJ2-5 | TRBV7-3 | - | ASSPGQARETQY
TRBJ2-3 | TRBV4-2 | - | ASSLLAGEPDTQY
TRBJ2-7 | TRBV7-9 | - | ASSFALASYEQY
TRBJ2-4 | TRBV29-1 | few | SAQGIQNIQY
TRBJ1-5 | TRBV28 | few | ASSFGDRGDYQPQH
TRBJ1-2 | TRBV6-5 | - | ASSSSIGTGLSGYT
TRBJ1-1 | TRBV7-6 | - | ASSFGVGTDVGTEAF
TRBJ2-7 | TRBV13 | - | ASSLGRVSYEQY
TRBJ1-6 | TRBV3-1/TRBV3-2 | - | ASSRDRGNSPLH
TRBJ2-7 | TRBV18 | - | ASSPSSSYEQY
TRBJ2-5 | TRBV28 | - | ASRWGGGETQY
TRBJ2-5 | TRBV11-2 | - | ASSLWVEETQY
TRBJ1-6 | TRBV2 | once | ASRGAAVSSPLH
TRBJ2-3 | TRBV7-9 | - | ASSLYTGTATDTQY
TRBJ2-1 | TRBV11-2 | - | ASSTTGVWNEQF
TRBJ2-3 | TRBV7-9 | - | ASSLVEPSTDTQY
TRBJ2-1 | TRBV6-5 | - | ASSPGGLYNEQF
TRBJ2-2 | TRBV19 | - | ASSMGQGPGGELF
TRBJ2-3 | TRBV19 | - | ASSIFQGPNTQY
TRBJ1-2 | TRBV6-5 | - | ASSYSDRDPFYGYT
TRBJ1-4 | TRBV5-4 | - | ASSLSGAGGEKLF
TRBJ2-3 | TRBV11-2 | - | ASSSLAESTDTQY